This T cell receptor beta chain was found in a study of breast tumors, draining lymph nodes, adjacent tissues. Overall study results and limits: Tumor TCR diversity was below lymph nodes but above nontumor tissue. Tumor and nontumor repertoires were significantly more similar in luminal-like than in basal-like breast cancer. That most tumor T cells come from lymph nodes remained unproven. Findings are consistent with lymph node origin and intratumoral expansion of most tumor T cells.

TCRdb recomputed calls from the multiplex PCR reads with MiXCR, one row per CDR3 protein. The data show tens of thousands of distinct CDR3 sequences, with under 25% seen just once and about 2.2% held by the top ten. This clonotype has more than one count but fewer than ten. Antigen specificity is unknown. This could be a read error, since a much larger clone is one nucleotide away. There are 14 residues in the CDR3. The germline V gene has CDR1 MNHEY and CDR2 SVGAGI. Trimming took 2 bases from V and 6 from J; bases not matched to a gene: 6. The lymph nodes were axillary draining lymph nodes from breast cancer patients.

The J gene is TRBJ1-2, the V gene TRBV6-5; TRBD1 matches 7 bases. The sample was axillary lymph node tissue. The sequence derives from a female donor with breast cancer. Some clones in this sample may be carry-over from other donors' samples. This chain's CDR3 is CASSYTGAVDGYTF. CDR3 DNA: TGTGCCAGCAGTTACACAGGGGCGGTGGATGGCTACACCTTC.